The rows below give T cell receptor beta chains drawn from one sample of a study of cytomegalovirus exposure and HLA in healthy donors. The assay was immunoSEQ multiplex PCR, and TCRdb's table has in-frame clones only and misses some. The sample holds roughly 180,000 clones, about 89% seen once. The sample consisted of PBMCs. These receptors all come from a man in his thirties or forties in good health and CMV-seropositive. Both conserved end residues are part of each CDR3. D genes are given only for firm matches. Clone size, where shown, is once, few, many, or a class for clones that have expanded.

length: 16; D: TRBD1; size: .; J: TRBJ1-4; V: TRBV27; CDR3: CASSLRGTALNEKLFF; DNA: TGTGCCAGCAGTTTAAGGGGGACAGCCCTTAATGAAAAACTGTTTTTT
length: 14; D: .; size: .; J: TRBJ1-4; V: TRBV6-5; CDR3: CASSRQSTNEKLFF; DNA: TGTGCCAGCAGTAGACAGTCAACTAATGAAAAACTGTTTTTT
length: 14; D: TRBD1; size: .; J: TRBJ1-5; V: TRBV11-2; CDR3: CASSPGQGSQPQHF; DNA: TGTGCCAGCAGCCCCGGACAGGGTAGTCAGCCCCAGCATTTT
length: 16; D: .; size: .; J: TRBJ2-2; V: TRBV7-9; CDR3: CASSLAPTANTGELFF; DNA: TGTGCCAGCAGCTTAGCCCCGACGGCGAACACCGGGGAGCTGTTTTTT
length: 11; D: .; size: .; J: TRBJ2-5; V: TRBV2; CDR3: CASSEGETQYF; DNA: TGTGCCAGCAGTGAGGGTGAGACCCAGTACTTC
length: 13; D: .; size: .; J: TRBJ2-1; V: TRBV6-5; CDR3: CASSAERAGEQFF; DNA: TGTGCCAGCAGTGCAGAGCGGGCGGGGGAGCAGTTCTTC
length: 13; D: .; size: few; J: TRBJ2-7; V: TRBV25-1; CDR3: CASRVADGYEQYF; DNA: TGTGCCAGCAGGGTAGCGGACGGCTACGAGCAGTACTTC
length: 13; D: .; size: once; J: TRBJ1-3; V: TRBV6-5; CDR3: CASHAGSGNTIYF; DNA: TGTGCCAGCCACGCAGGGAGCGGAAACACCATATATTTT
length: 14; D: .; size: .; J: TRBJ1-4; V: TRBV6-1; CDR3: CASSEVGYGEKLFF; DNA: TGTGCCAGCAGTGAAGTGGGATATGGAGAAAAACTGTTTTTT
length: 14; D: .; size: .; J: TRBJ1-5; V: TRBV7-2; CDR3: CASSLRGEDQPQHF; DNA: TGTGCCAGCAGCTTAAGAGGGGAGGATCAGCCCCAGCATTTT
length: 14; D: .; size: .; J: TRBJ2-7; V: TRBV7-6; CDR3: CASSLASFNYEQYF; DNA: TGTGCCAGCAGCTTAGCCTCCTTTAACTACGAGCAGTACTTC
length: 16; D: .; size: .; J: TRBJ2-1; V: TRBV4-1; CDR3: CASRATTGDSYNEQFF; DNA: TGCGCCAGCAGAGCAACTACAGGTGACTCCTACAATGAGCAGTTCTTC
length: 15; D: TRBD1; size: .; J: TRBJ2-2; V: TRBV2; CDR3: CASRRTGTGTGELFF; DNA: TGTGCCAGCAGGAGGACAGGGACGGGTACCGGGGAGCTGTTTTTT
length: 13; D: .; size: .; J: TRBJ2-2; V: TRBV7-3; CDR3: CASSLPPGGELFF; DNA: TGTGCCAGCAGCTTACCCCCCGGCGGGGAGCTGTTTTTT
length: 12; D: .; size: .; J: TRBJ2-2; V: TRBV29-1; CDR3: CSVVRGTGELFF; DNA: TGCAGCGTTGTCAGGGGCACCGGGGAGCTGTTTTTT
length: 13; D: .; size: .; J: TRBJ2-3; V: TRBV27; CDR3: CASRTHSTDTQYF; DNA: TGTGCCAGCAGAACACACAGCACAGATACGCAGTATTTT
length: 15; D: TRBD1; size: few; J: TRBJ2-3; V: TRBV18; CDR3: CASSPGTGGTDTQYF; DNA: TGTGCCAGCTCACCAGGGACAGGGGGAACAGATACGCAGTATTTT
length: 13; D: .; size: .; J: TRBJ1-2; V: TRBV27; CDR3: CASSFRGSYGYTF; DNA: TGTGCCAGCAGTTTTAGGGGTTCCTATGGCTACACCTTC
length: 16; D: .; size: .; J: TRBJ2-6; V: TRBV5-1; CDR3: CASSLEAISGANVLTF; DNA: TGCGCCAGCAGCTTGGAGGCCATCTCTGGGGCCAACGTCCTGACTTTC
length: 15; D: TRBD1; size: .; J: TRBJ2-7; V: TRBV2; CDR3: CASRSGTGRTYEQYF; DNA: TGTGCCAGCAGATCGGGGACAGGGAGGACCTACGAGCAGTACTTC
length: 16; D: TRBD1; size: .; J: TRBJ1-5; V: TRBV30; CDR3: CAWSPRTGISNQPQHF; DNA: TGTGCCTGGAGTCCCCGGACAGGAATAAGCAATCAGCCCCAGCATTTT
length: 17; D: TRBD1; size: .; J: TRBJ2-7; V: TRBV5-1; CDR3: CASSLLTGVQGLRGQYF; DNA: TGCGCCAGCAGCTTGCTAACAGGGGTCCAGGGATTACGTGGGCAGTACTTC
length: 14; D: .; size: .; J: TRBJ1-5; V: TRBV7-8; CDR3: CASSLGGMGQPQHF; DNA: TGTGCCAGCAGCTTAGGGGGGATGGGACAGCCCCAGCATTTT
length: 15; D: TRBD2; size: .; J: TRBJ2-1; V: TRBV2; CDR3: CASSEGTSGGNEQFF; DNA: TGTGCCAGCAGTGAGGGGACTAGCGGGGGGAATGAGCAGTTCTTC
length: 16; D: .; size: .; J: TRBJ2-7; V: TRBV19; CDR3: CASSIDYQGPLREQYF; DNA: TGTGCCAGTAGTATAGACTACCAGGGCCCACTGAGGGAGCAGTACTTC
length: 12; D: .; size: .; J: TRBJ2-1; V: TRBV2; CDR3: CASSVQHAEQFF; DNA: TGTGCCAGCAGTGTTCAGCATGCGGAGCAGTTCTTC
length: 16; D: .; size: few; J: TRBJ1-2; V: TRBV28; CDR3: CASSLSPGGDGYGYTF; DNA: TGTGCCAGCAGTTTATCCCCGGGAGGGGATGGCTATGGCTACACCTTC
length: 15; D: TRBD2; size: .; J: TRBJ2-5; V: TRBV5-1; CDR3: CASRTSGRADETQYF; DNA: TGCGCCAGCAGGACTAGCGGGAGGGCTGATGAGACCCAGTACTTC
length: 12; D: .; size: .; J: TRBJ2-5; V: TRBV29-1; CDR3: CSVGQGATRLYF; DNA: .
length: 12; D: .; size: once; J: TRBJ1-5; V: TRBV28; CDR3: CASTTGNQPQHF; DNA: TGTGCCAGCACCACAGGGAATCAGCCCCAGCATTTT
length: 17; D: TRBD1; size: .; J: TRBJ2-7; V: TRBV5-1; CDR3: CASSLASGRGISYEQYF; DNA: TGCGCCAGCAGCTTGGCGTCGGGCAGGGGGATCTCCTACGAGCAGTACTTC
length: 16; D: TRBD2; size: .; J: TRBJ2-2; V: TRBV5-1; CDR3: CASSSHRTRNTGELFF; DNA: TGCGCCAGCAGCTCCCATCGGACTAGGAACACCGGGGAGCTGTTTTTT
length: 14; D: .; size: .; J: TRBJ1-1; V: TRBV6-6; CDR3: CASSYYPRNTEAFF; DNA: TGTGCCAGCAGTTACTACCCAAGGAACACTGAAGCTTTCTTT
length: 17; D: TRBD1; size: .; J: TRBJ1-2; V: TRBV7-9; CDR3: CASSRHATGGYVYGYTF; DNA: TGTGCCAGCAGCCGCCACGCTACAGGGGGCTATGTCTATGGCTACACCTTC
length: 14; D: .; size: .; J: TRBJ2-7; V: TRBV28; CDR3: CASSLGQSSYEQYF; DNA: TGTGCCAGCAGTTTAGGCCAGAGCTCCTACGAGCAGTACTTC
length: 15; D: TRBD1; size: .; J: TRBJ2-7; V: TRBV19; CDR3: CASSIAGTELREQYF; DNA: TGTGCCAGTAGTATTGCCGGGACAGAGCTTCGGGAGCAGTACTTC
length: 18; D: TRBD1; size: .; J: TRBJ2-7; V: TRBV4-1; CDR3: CASSQDRGGTGYSYEQYF; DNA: TGCGCCAGCAGCCAAGACCGTGGCGGGACAGGCTACTCCTACGAGCAGTACTTC
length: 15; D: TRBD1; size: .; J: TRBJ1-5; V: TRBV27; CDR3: CASSFTGGLYQPQHF; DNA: TGTGCCAGCAGTTTTACAGGGGGTTTATATCAGCCCCAGCATTTT
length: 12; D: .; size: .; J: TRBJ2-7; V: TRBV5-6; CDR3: CASSHGHYEQYF; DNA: TGTGCCAGCAGCCATGGACACTACGAGCAGTACTTC
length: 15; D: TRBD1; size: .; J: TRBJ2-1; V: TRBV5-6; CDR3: CASSFGTGKMNEQFF; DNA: TGTGCCAGCAGTTTCGGGACAGGGAAAATGAATGAGCAGTTCTTC
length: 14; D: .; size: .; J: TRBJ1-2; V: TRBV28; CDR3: CASTAGGDSYGYTF; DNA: TGTGCCAGCACCGCGGGAGGAGACTCCTATGGCTACACCTTC
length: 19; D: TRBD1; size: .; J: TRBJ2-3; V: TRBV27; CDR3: CASSLSGQAGASSTDTQYF; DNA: TGTGCCAGCAGTTTATCGGGACAGGCAGGCGCGTCTAGCACAGATACGCAGTATTTT
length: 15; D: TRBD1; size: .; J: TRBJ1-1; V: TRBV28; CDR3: CASSAQGAGNTEAFF; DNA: TGTGCCAGCAGTGCTCAGGGGGCTGGGAACACTGAAGCTTTCTTT
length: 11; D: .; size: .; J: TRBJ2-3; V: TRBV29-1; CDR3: CSLIFRDTQYF; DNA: TGCAGCCTCATCTTCCGGGATACGCAGTATTTT
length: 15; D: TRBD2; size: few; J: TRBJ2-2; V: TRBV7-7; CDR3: CASSPTSGSTGELFF; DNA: TGTGCCAGCAGTCCCACTAGCGGTTCCACCGGGGAGCTGTTTTTT
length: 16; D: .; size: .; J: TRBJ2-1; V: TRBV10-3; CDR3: CAISEGLAGPGGEQFF; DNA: TGTGCCATCAGTGAGGGTTTAGCGGGACCAGGGGGTGAGCAGTTCTTC
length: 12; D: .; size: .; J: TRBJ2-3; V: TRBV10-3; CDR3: CAISFSTDTQYF; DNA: TGTGCCATCAGTTTTAGCACAGATACGCAGTATTTT
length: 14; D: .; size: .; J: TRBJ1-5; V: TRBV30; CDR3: CAWSVVQDWQPQHF; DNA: TGTGCCTGGAGTGTAGTCCAGGATTGGCAGCCCCAGCATTTT
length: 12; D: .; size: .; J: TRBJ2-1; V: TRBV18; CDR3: CASSPEYNEQFF; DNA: TGTGCCAGCTCCCCCGAGTACAATGAGCAGTTCTTC
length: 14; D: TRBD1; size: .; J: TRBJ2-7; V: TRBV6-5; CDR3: CASRPNRGPSEQYF; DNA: TGTGCCAGCAGACCTAACAGGGGGCCGTCGGAGCAGTACTTC
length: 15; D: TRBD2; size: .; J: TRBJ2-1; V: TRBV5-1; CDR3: CASSLGSGRRDEQFF; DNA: TGCGCCAGCAGCTTAGGTAGCGGGAGGAGGGATGAGCAGTTCTTC
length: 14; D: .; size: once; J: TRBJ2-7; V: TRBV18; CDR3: CASSSDRSSYEQYF; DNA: TGTGCCAGCTCATCAGACAGGTCCTCCTACGAGCAGTACTTC
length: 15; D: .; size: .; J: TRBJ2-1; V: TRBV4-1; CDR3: CASSQDTSSYNEQFF; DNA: TGCGCCAGCAGCCAGGACACGTCCTCCTACAATGAGCAGTTCTTC
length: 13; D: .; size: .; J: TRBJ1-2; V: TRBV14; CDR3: CASSQAGFGGYTF; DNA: TGTGCCAGCAGCCAAGCAGGGTTTGGTGGCTACACCTTC
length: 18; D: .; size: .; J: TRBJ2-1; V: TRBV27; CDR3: CASSLLVRLGEAYNEQFF; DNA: TGTGCCAGCAGTTTATTAGTCCGACTAGGCGAAGCCTACAATGAGCAGTTCTTC